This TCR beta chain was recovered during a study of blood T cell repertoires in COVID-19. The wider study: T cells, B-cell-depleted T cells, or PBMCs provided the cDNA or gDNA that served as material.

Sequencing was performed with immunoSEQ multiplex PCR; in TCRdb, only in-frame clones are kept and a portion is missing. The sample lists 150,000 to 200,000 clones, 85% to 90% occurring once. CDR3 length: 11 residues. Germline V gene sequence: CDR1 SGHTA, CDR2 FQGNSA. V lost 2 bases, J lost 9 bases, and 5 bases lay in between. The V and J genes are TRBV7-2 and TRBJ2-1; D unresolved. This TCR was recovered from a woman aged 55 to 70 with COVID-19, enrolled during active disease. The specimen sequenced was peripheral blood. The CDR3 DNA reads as TGTGCCAGCAGCTTAACGGGTGAGCAGTTCTTC. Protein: CASSLTGEQFF.